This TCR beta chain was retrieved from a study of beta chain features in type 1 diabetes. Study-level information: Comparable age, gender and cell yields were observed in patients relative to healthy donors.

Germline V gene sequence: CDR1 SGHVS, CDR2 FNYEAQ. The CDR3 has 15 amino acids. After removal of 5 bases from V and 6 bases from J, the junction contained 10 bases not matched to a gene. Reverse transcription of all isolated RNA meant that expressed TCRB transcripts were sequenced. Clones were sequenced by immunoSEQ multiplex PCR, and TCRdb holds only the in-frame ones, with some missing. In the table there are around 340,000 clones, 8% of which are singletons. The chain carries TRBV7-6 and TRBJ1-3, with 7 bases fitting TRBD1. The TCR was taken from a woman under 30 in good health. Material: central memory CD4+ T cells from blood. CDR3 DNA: TGTGCCAGCAGCCCCGGACAGGCCCCCCAAAACACCATATATTTT. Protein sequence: CASSPGQAPQNTIYF.